This T cell receptor (beta chain) derives from a study of post-analysis software for immune sequencing data. At the level of the study: Relapsing-remitting, secondary progressive and progressive-relapsing multiple sclerosis courses were included. The study's findings and limits: Significantly lower normalized Chao1 diversity was seen in multiple sclerosis patients than in controls. The authors found that F measure strongly co-clustered same-batch samples. In patients, TRBV5-6, TRBV5-1 and TRBV20-1 belonged to roughly 5 TRBV segments found more frequently than in controls.

cDNA libraries for TCR beta contained unique molecular identifiers. Each batch of about 0.95 to 10 million T cells produced 450,000 to 500,000 cDNA molecules. TCRdb fed the PCR reads into MiXCR, producing one record per CDR3 protein. The repertoire has more than 450,000 distinct CDR3 sequences, roughly 34% of them found once; the top ten carry 4.5% to 7.5%. The CDR3 is 16 amino acids. Trimming pared 0 bases from V and 8 bases from J, leaving 18 bases between. Germline lookup yields CDR1 SGHRS and CDR2 YFSETQ. This clonotype was seen ten or more times. The antigen is unknown. This receptor was identified in a girl between 2 and 17 years old with multiple sclerosis. The J gene is TRBJ2-1, the V gene TRBV5-1; TRBD2 might be the D (5 bases). Material for sequencing was blood. CDR3 loop: CASSLARNGVKDEQFF. For the CDR3, the DNA is TGCGCCAGCAGCTTGGCCAGAAACGGGGTTAAGGATGAGCAGTTCTTC.